This passage covers 25 T cell receptor beta chains from one sample sequenced in a study of T cells after yellow fever vaccination. TCRdb processed the 5' RACE reads anew with MiXCR; each CDR3 protein has one entry. The table includes over 300,000 distinct CDR3 sequences, 4.1% detected once. This material consisted of PBMCs, taken 5 days after the yellow fever booster vaccination. These receptors all stem from a man between 18 and 29 years old who received the YFV17D yellow fever vaccine.

This clonotype was recorded at least ten times. The chain recombines TRBV9 with TRBJ2-3; the D is unclear. V dropped 1 base and J dropped 0 bases, with 6 bases sitting between them. This CDR3 is 14 amino acids long. Germline V lookup: CDR1 SGDLS, CDR2 YYNGEE. As DNA, the CDR3 is TGTGCCAGCAGCGTAACCATAAGCACAGATACGCAGTATTTT. Its translation: CASSVTISTDTQYF.

This clonotype has ten or more counts. The chain is built from TRBV4-3 and TRBJ1-4; D is unclear. Germline CDR1 reads LGHNA; CDR2 reads YSLEER. Trimming removed 8 bases from V and 8 bases from J, with 12 bases in between. This CDR3 contains 12 residues. CDR3: CASGPGREKLFF. The CDR3 DNA follows: TGCGCCAGCGGACCGGGGAGAGAAAAACTGTTTTTT.

This clonotype was detected a few times. This sequence joins TRBV10-3 and TRBJ2-1; D is undetermined. Trimming left V 2 bases short and J 9 bases short, with 11 bases between. The CDR3 has 13 amino acids. In germline, CDR1 is ENHRY, CDR2 SYGVKD. The CDR3 protein is CAISERTAFEQFF. The CDR3 DNA reads as TGTGCCATCAGTGAGAGGACGGCGTTTGAGCAGTTCTTC.

This clonotype was observed at least ten times. The V and J genes are TRBV9 and TRBJ1-6; D unresolved. Germline CDR1 and CDR2: SGDLS and YYNGEE. CDR3 size: 12 residues. Trimming pared 0 bases from V and 10 bases from J, leaving 5 bases between. In DNA form, the CDR3 reads TGTGCCAGCAGCGTAGCTCAGTCACCCCTCCACTTT. Protein sequence: CASSVAQSPLHF.

This clonotype occurred a few times. The chain joins TRBV20-1 to TRBJ1-2; TRBD1 is a possible D gene (6 bases). The length of the CDR3 is 13 residues. V was trimmed by 8 bases and J by 8 bases, leaving 21 bases between them. Germline V gene data show CDR1 as DFQATT and CDR2 as SNEGSKA (reference sequence). CDR3 residues: CSPNGGGAQGYTF. Written as DNA, the CDR3 is TGCAGTCCAAACGGAGGGGGGGCCCAGGGCTACACCTTC.

This clonotype appeared a few times. V gene TRBV6-5 combines with J gene TRBJ2-3; 9 bases are a match to TRBD2. V trimming: 7 bases; J trimming: 5 bases; junction bases outside the gene matches: 7. This CDR3 contains 14 residues. From germline, CDR1 is MNHEY and CDR2 SVGAGI. The CDR3 coding sequence is TGTGCCAGCACTCTTAGCGGGGGTGGAGATACGCAGTATTTT. The encoded protein is CASTLSGGGDTQYF.

This clonotype was observed a few times. The V gene is TRBV5-1, the J gene TRBJ2-3; 9 positions match TRBD2. The CDR3 totals 18 residues. In germline, CDR1 is SGHRS, CDR2 YFSETQ. V lost 4 bases and J lost 5; bases outside the gene matches: 17. The CDR3 loop is CASSPLRGGDRVLDTQYF. The CDR3 region has the DNA TGCGCCAGCAGCCCCCTGCGGGGGGGCGATAGAGTTTTAGATACGCAGTATTTT.

This clonotype was picked up a small number of times. J is TRBJ2-1 and V is TRBV15; D ambiguous. Germline assignment: CDR1 LNHNV and CDR2 YYDKDF (reference sequence). There are 14 residues in the CDR3. With 0 bases removed from V and 9 bases from J, the gap between germline ends came to 12 bases. This CDR3 reads CATSRDPAMSEQFF. The CDR3 region has the DNA TGTGCCACCAGCAGAGATCCCGCAATGAGTGAGCAGTTCTTC.

This clonotype was seen a few times. The chain links TRBV5-1 to TRBJ2-2, with D tentatively TRBD2 (6 bases). Germline lookup yields CDR1 SGHRS and CDR2 YFSETQ. Trimming removed 4 bases at V and 6 bases at J, with 13 bases between. The CDR3 runs 14 residues. CDR3 region: CASSHGGRSGELFF. CDR3 coding DNA: TGCGCCAGCAGCCATGGAGGGAGGTCCGGGGAGCTGTTTTTT.

A few counts support this clonotype. The genes are TRBV7-2 and TRBJ2-2; D tentatively reads TRBD1 or TRBD2 (5 bases each). Germline CDR1 reads SGHTA; CDR2 reads FQGNSA. The V and J ends lost 4 bases and 3 bases respectively, with 15 bases between them. This CDR3 region has 16 residues. The CDR3 spells CASSSGWGSDTGELFF. CDR3 in DNA: TGTGCCAGCAGCTCGGGGTGGGGCTCGGACACCGGGGAGCTGTTTTTT.

The chain combines TRBV7-3 with TRBJ2-3; the match to TRBD2 covers 13 bases. CDR3 size: 15 residues. The V gene's germline CDR1 is SGHTA and CDR2 FQGTGA. Trimming cost V 5 bases and J 4 bases; bases outside gene matches: 3. This chain's CDR3 is CASSPGLAGADTQYF. As DNA, the CDR3 is TGTGCCAGCAGCCCAGGACTAGCGGGGGCAGATACGCAGTATTTT.

This clonotype was detected many times. Here the CDR3 reads CASSLLRSSYGYTF. The CDR3 DNA sequence: TGTGCCAGCAGTTTGCTCCGCAGCTCCTATGGCTACACCTTC. The chain couples TRBV12-3 or TRBV12-4 to TRBJ1-2; D gene uncertain. Trimming cost V 3 bases and J 4 bases, with 12 bases left between them. The CDR3 extends over 14 amino acids.

This chain uses TRBV5-4 with TRBJ2-3; a weak D match, TRBD1 (6 bases). Trimming left V 2 bases short and J 3 bases short, with 13 bases between. CDR3 size: 15 residues. Germline-derived CDR1 and CDR2 are SGHNT and YYREEE (reference sequence). DNA for the CDR3: TGTGCCAGCAGCTTAGATGGGGGCAGGACAGATACGCAGTATTTT. Its translation is CASSLDGGRTDTQYF.

The J gene is TRBJ2-4, the V gene TRBV19; a possible D gene is TRBD2 (7 bases). Trimming cost V 2 bases and J 8 bases, with 13 bases left between them. The V gene's germline CDR1 is LNHDA and CDR2 SQIVND (reference sequence). The CDR3 runs to 14 residues. CDR3 in DNA: TGTGCCAGTAGTATACTCGGGGAGGGGGACATTCAGTACTTC. As protein: CASSILGEGDIQYF.

This clonotype came up a few times. This chain uses TRBV29-1 with TRBJ2-2; D remains unclear. V was pared by 4 bases and J by 4 bases, with 7 bases between. Per the germline V gene, CDR1 is SQVTM and CDR2 is ANQGSEA. This CDR3 has 12 residues. CDR3 amino acids: CSVGWSTGELFF. The CDR3 nucleotides are TGCAGCGTTGGGTGGAGCACCGGGGAGCTGTTTTTT.

This clonotype appeared many times. CDR3 nucleotide sequence: TGCGCCAGCAGCTTGGTAGCGGCGGGGGAGGAGGGCGCTTCCTACACCTTC. Protein: CASSLVAAGEEGASYTF. The chain has TRBV5-1 and TRBJ1-2; maybe TRBD1 (5 bases). Trimming pared 0 bases from V and 10 bases from J, leaving 25 bases between. The CDR3 contains 17 residues. In germline, CDR1 is SGHRS, CDR2 YFSETQ.

This rearrangement joins TRBV19 to TRBJ2-3, with a possible D match to TRBD2 (7 bases). Germline V gene sequence: CDR1 LNHDA, CDR2 SQIVND (reference sequence). The CDR3 runs to 15 residues. V was trimmed by 5 bases and J by 5 bases, leaving 17 bases between them. CDR3 sequence (DNA): TGTGCCAGTAGTCGTGCCGCGGGGGCTAGAGATACGCAGTATTTT. This sequence encodes CASSRAAGARDTQYF.

The CDR3 spells CASSLKGVKDGYTF. The CDR3 DNA reads TGTGCCAGCAGCTTAAAGGGTGTGAAAGATGGCTACACCTTC. This chain joins TRBV13 and TRBJ1-2; D unresolved. With 2 bases removed from V and 6 bases from J, the gap between germline ends came to 13 bases. Germline V gene lookup returns CDR1 PRHDT and CDR2 FYEKMQ (reference sequence). The CDR3 is 14 residues long.

This clonotype has at least ten counts. The chain links TRBV28 to TRBJ1-2; a weak D match, TRBD1 (5 bases). Trimming took off 5 bases at V and 8 bases at J, with 12 bases between the two ends. CDR1 is MDHEN and CDR2 is SYDVKM in the germline V gene. The CDR3 has 12 amino acids. As DNA, the CDR3 is TGTGCCAGCAGTCAGCCGGGGGGAGGCTACACCTTC. Its protein product is CASSQPGGGYTF.

The gene calls are TRBV6-6 and TRBJ2-6; 7 bases are a match to TRBD2. The CDR3 is 17 amino acids. V lost 6 bases, J lost 0 bases, and 8 bases stayed unmatched. The germline gives CDR1 MNHNY, CDR2 SVGAGI (reference sequence). Here the CDR3 DNA reads TGTGCCAGCAGCCCGGGAGGCGGGGCCTCTGGGGCCAACGTCCTGACTTTC. It codes for CASSPGGGASGANVLTF.

In this sample, this clonotype turned up a few times. This sequence joins TRBV6-5 and TRBJ1-2, with D possibly matching TRBD1 (5 bases). The CDR3 covers 13 residues. CDR1 and CDR2 (germline): MNHEY, SVGAGI. V shed 6 bases and J shed 2 bases, with 10 bases lying between them. CDR3 loop: CASSPRGNYGYTF. In DNA form, the CDR3 reads TGTGCCAGCAGCCCCCGGGGGAACTATGGCTACACCTTC.

This clonotype occurred a few times. The rearrangement joins TRBV20-1 to TRBJ2-7; the D gene is possibly TRBD2 (5 bases). CDR3 size: 14 residues. Per germline, CDR1 DFQATT and CDR2 SNEGSKA (reference sequence). Trimming left V 2 bases short and J 0 bases short, with 11 bases between. This CDR3 is CSARYGESSYEQYV. As DNA, the CDR3 is TGCAGTGCTAGATACGGGGAAAGCTCCTACGAGCAGTACGTC.

This clonotype was seen repeatedly, ten times or more. This chain connects TRBV6-6 to TRBJ1-2, with 12 bases matching TRBD1. With 11 bases clipped from V and 6 bases from J, the junction kept 10 bases outside the gene matches. This CDR3 region has 14 residues. Germline CDR1 MNHNY, CDR2 SVGAGI (reference sequence). The CDR3 sequence is CAGTGTGGRHGYTF. CDR3 in DNA: TGTGCCGGAACTGGGACAGGGGGCCGTCATGGCTACACCTTC.

This clonotype has at least ten counts. The gene calls are TRBV5-6 and TRBJ1-2; 7 nucleotides line up with TRBD1. The length of the CDR3 is 12 residues. V was clipped by 4 bases and J by 4 bases; unmatched bases: 1. CDR1 is SGHDT, CDR2 YYEEEE, per germline. This chain's CDR3 is CASSQGGYGYTF. The CDR3 DNA is TGTGCCAGCAGCCAGGGGGGCTATGGCTACACCTTC.

This clonotype showed up many times. The chain recombines TRBV29-1 with TRBJ1-6; TRBD1 matches 8 bases. This CDR3 comprises 13 residues. Germline V gene data show CDR1 as SQVTM and CDR2 as ANQGSEA. CDR3 in DNA: TGCAGTTACCGGACAGGGAATAATTCACCCCTCCACTTT. Translation gives CSYRTGNNSPLHF.